The 7 T cell receptor beta chains given below trace back to one sample, sequenced in a study of blood T cell repertoires in COVID-19. Here immunoSEQ multiplex PCR was the method, and the copy in TCRdb shows in-frame clones only, minus some. This repertoire shows approximately 240,000 clones, 87% found once; its top ten account for roughly 6%. What was sequenced was PBMCs or T cells enriched from blood (not recorded which). Receptors originate from a woman aged 30 to 39 with acute COVID-19.

The DNA for the CDR3 is TGCGCCAGCAGCCCCACCCCTAGCGGGGTCAGCACAGATACGCAGTATTTT. Residues: CASSPTPSGVSTDTQYF. J is TRBJ2-3 and V is TRBV4-3; 9 bases agree with TRBD2. The V segment lost 4 bases and the J segment 0 bases; nucleotides outside the gene matches: 8. Germline lookup yields CDR1 LGHNA and CDR2 YSLEER. This CDR3 spans 17 amino acids.

The chain uses TRBV9 and TRBJ1-2; D is ambiguous. Looked up from germline, CDR1 is SGDLS and CDR2 is YYNGEE. The CDR3 loop spans 12 amino acids. V lost 0 bases and J lost 8, with 8 bases in between. The CDR3 coding sequence is TGTGCCAGCAGCGTAGCTGCGGAGGGCTACACCTTC. This gives the protein CASSVAAEGYTF.

The J gene is TRBJ2-5, the V gene TRBV4-1; 10 bases line up with TRBD2. V shed 0 bases and J 5 bases; nucleotides not matched to a gene: 6. Germline V lookup: CDR1 MGHRA, CDR2 YSYEKL. This CDR3 spans 16 amino acids. The CDR3 nucleotides are TGCGCCAGCAGCCAAGATGAGCGGGGGGGACGGGAGACCCAGTACTTC. Protein product: CASSQDERGGRETQYF.

The chain joins TRBV7-2 to TRBJ1-4; a possible D gene is TRBD1 (5 bases). V gave up 7 bases and J gave up 8 bases, with 20 bases separating them. Germline CDR1 SGHTA, CDR2 FQGNSA. This CDR3 is 15 amino acids long. CDR3 in amino acids: CASKAGRDPGEKLFF. The DNA of the CDR3 is TGTGCCAGCAAGGCAGGGAGGGACCCGGGCGAAAAACTGTTTTTT.

This sequence joins TRBV9 and TRBJ1-2, with a possible D match to TRBD1 (6 bases). CDR3 size: 18 residues. CDR1 and CDR2 (germline): SGDLS, YYNGEE. Deletions cut 4 bases from V and 1 base from J, with 23 bases between. The CDR3 DNA reads TGTGCCAGCAGCCCCACTAAATTTGGACAGCGGAGTAACTATGGCTACACCTTC. Its protein product is CASSPTKFGQRSNYGYTF. Complete variable domain (other parts from reference TRBV9 and TRBJ1-2): DSGVTQTPKHLITATGQRVTLRCSPRSGDLSVYWYQQSLDQGLQFLIQYYNGEERAKGNILERFSAQQFPDLHSELNLSSLELGDSALYFCASSPTKFGQRSNYGYTFGSGTRLTVV.

The J gene is TRBJ2-5, the V gene TRBV28; D possibly corresponds to TRBD2 (6 bases). The CDR3 runs to 16 residues. CDR1 is MDHEN, CDR2 SYDVKM, per germline. V gave up 8 bases and J gave up 5 bases, with 24 bases separating them. CDR3 bases: TGTGCCAGCTCCCTCTCCTTGGCGGGGATTAGGGAGACCCAGTACTTC. Protein sequence: CASSLSLAGIRETQYF.

The V call is TRBV19, the J call TRBJ2-1; D is unresolved. Trimming cost V 2 bases and J 0 bases, with 5 bases left between them. The CDR3 contains 14 residues. Germline V gives CDR1 LNHDA, CDR2 SQIVND (reference sequence). This chain's CDR3 is CASSISLSYNEQFF. CDR3 bases: TGTGCCAGTAGTATATCTCTCTCCTACAATGAGCAGTTCTTC.